The T cell receptor beta chain under discussion was sequenced for a study of shared clonotypes between healthy human individuals. Study as a whole: For every donor, three CD4 naive, three CD4 memory, two CD8 naive and one CD8 memory plates were used. Study conclusions and caveats: A generally larger estimated richness was seen in naive subsets than in memory subsets. In a few donors, roughly 5.2% of naive CD4 clonotypes appeared in common. Although depth was large, rarefaction showed that sequencing of the sorted subsets was incomplete.

Assay: immunoSEQ multiplex PCR; the TCRdb copy retains only in-frame clones and omits some. The data hold about 750,000 clones, with almost 95% observed a single time. Naive CD8 cells lacked CD45RO and underwent positive selection for CCR7, leaving out terminally differentiated effector memory CD45RA+ cells. As regards this clone: Its antigen is as yet unknown.

Germline trimming cut 7 bases from V and 6 bases from J; bases unmatched to any gene: 6. The CDR3 contains 12 residues. The germline gives CDR1 SQVTM, CDR2 ANQGSEA. This TCR derives from a man younger than 45 in good health. This chain joins TRBV29-1 and TRBJ2-1; 7 nucleotides line up with TRBD2. Sample: naive CD8+ T cells sorted from blood. The chain's CDR3 is CSAGREFNEQFF. In DNA, the CDR3 is TGCAGCGCCGGGCGGGAGTTCAATGAGCAGTTCTTC.